The 13 T cell receptor beta chains presented below share a single source sample, sequenced in a study of T cells in women clearing cervical HPV infection. Sequencing used immunoSEQ multiplex PCR; TCRdb keeps in-frame clones, though not all of them. The clone table shows about 14,000 clones, with the ten largest holding 7.6%. Sequencing used blood buffy coat. The receptors here all came from a woman between 18 and 70 years old with a cervical HPV16 infection that either progressed to CIN3+ or cleared (not recorded which).

With regard to this clone: The read halts 3 residues ahead of the CDR3 end, with the missing end drawn from the germline J gene. The rearrangement links TRBV19 to TRBJ1-5; 7 bases agree with TRBD1. V gave up 7 bases and J gave up 6 bases; unmatched junction bases: 6. The CDR3 runs 13 residues. Germline CDR1 and CDR2: LNHDA and SQIVND (reference sequence). CDR3 amino acids: CASTGGGLQPQHF. The DNA read from the CDR3 is TGTGCCAGTACCGGAGGGGGCCTTCAGCCC.

To note about this clone: With the read ending 3 residues before the CDR3 end, the germline J gene is used to fill in that end. The chain recombines TRBV7-2 with TRBJ2-3; no clear D. CDR1 and CDR2 (germline): SGHTA, FQGNSA. The CDR3 has 12 residues. V was cut by 3 bases and J by 4 bases, with 5 bases left in between. The covered CDR3 bases are TGTGCCAGCAGCTTCTCCGCAGATACG. Translation: CASSFSADT. The complete CDR3 sequence is CASSFSADTQYF.

Of note for this clone: The read terminates 3 residues before the CDR3 end, so the remaining end is supplied by the germline J gene. The chain is built from TRBV5-1 and TRBJ1-2; 8 nucleotides line up with TRBD1. J lost 2 bases, V lost 4 bases, and 4 bases had no gene match. CDR1 and CDR2 (germline): SGHRS, YFSETQ. The CDR3 has 14 residues. This chain's CDR3 is CASSETGANYGYTF. CDR3 bases read: TGCGCCAGCAGCGAGACAGGGGCCAACTATGGC.

As regards this clone: Coverage ceases 3 residues before the CDR3 finishes, and the germline J gene fills in the end. The chain employs TRBV2 and TRBJ2-7; D uncertain. Germline V gene lookup returns CDR1 SNHLY and CDR2 FYNNEI. The CDR3 is made up of 12 amino acids. V gave up 6 bases and J gave up 0 bases, with 6 bases separating them. The sequenced part of the CDR3 DNA is TGTGCCAGCAGACAAAACTCCTACGAG. Its translation is CASRQNSYE. The complete CDR3 protein is CASRQNSYEQYF.

A word on this clone: The read gets to within 3 residues of the CDR3 end, and the germline J gene fills in the rest. The chain links TRBV7-2 to TRBJ2-1; 8 bases are a match to TRBD1. The germline CDR1 and CDR2 sequences are SGHTA and FQGNSA. Trimming cost V 0 bases and J 7 bases; bases outside gene matches: 8. This CDR3 comprises 16 residues. CDR3 region: CASSLAGQGPANEQFF. The DNA read from the CDR3 is TGTGCCAGCAGCTTAGCCGGACAGGGCCCGGCGAATGAG.

For this clone: Sequencing ends 3 residues short of the CDR3 end; the germline J gene provides the rest. The rearrangement joins TRBV9 to TRBJ2-3, with 11 bases that match TRBD2. The trim removed 0 bases at V and 6 bases at J, leaving 6 bases unmatched. CDR1 and CDR2 from the germline V gene are SGDLS and YYNGEE. The CDR3 is 16 residues long. The CDR3 protein is CASSVDRTSGLDTQYF. CDR3 DNA (partial): TGTGCCAGCAGCGTAGACCGGACTAGCGGGCTGGATACG.

The DNA read from the CDR3 is TGTGCCAGCTCACCACCGGGCAGGGGACCCTACGAC. Protein product: CASSPPGRGPYD. The full CDR3 sequence reads CASSPPGRGPYDYTF. The chain links TRBV18 to TRBJ1-2; weak D call: TRBD1 (6 bases). The CDR3 end lies 3 residues beyond the end of the read and is filled in from the germline J gene. The germline V gene has CDR1 KGHSH and CDR2 LQKENI. CDR3 length: 15 amino acids.

Turning to this clone: The CDR3 extends 3 residues past the end of the read, so its final part is completed from the germline J gene. The gene calls are TRBV19 and TRBJ1-1; 9 positions match TRBD1. V lost 3 bases, J lost 1 base, and 3 bases stayed unmatched. The CDR3 extends over 15 amino acids. CDR1 and CDR2 (germline): LNHDA, SQIVND (reference sequence). The sequenced part of the CDR3 DNA is TGTGCCAGTAGTATGGACAGGGGCTCGAACACTGAA. It specifies CASSMDRGSNTE. The full CDR3 reads CASSMDRGSNTEAFF.

Worth noting for this clone: The read gets to within 3 residues of the CDR3 end, and the germline J gene fills in the rest. This chain links TRBV20-1 with TRBJ1-5; a weak D match, TRBD1 (5 bases). The CDR3 runs 13 residues. Germline V gives CDR1 DFQATT, CDR2 SNEGSKA (reference sequence). The V gene lost 6 bases and the J gene lost 6 bases, with 15 bases spanning the gap. The sequenced part of the CDR3 DNA is TGCAGTGCGAGGGAAAGGGGCCCTCAGCCC. This encodes CSARERGPQP. The full CDR3 is CSARERGPQPQHF.

Remarks on this clone: Its ends do not fully match the called genes, so a read error is possible. The DNA ends 3 residues before the CDR3 does, and the rest of the CDR3 is filled in from the germline J gene. The gene calls are TRBV10-3 and TRBJ2-7, with 8 bases lining up with TRBD1. Germline CDR1 ENHRY, CDR2 SYGVKD. This CDR3 has 14 amino acids. The covered CDR3 bases are TGTGCCATTTCGCCCGGGACAGGCTCCTCCGAG. As protein: CAISPGTGSSE. The full-length CDR3 reads as CAISPGTGSSEQYF.

Concerning this clone: The read falls 3 residues short of the CDR3 end, and the missing part is taken from the germline J gene. This chain joins TRBV9 and TRBJ2-7; 14 bases line up with TRBD2. Per the germline V gene, CDR1 is SGDLS and CDR2 is YYNGEE. The CDR3 has 16 residues. The V segment lost 4 bases and the J segment 6 bases; nucleotides outside the gene matches: 9. This CDR3 is CASSPLGLAGGSEQYF. The sequenced part of the CDR3 DNA is TGTGCCAGCAGCCCCCTTGGACTAGCGGGAGGTAGCGAG.

Regarding this clone: Read data end 3 residues before the CDR3 end; the end is taken from the germline J gene. V is TRBV6-2 or TRBV6-3 and J is TRBJ2-7; 7 nucleotides align to TRBD2. V gave up 5 bases and J gave up 3 bases; unmatched junction bases: 4. This CDR3 has 13 residues. The germline CDR1 and CDR2 sequences are MNHEY and SVGEGT. CDR3 loop: CASSRPSGYEQYF. The part of the CDR3 DNA that was read is TGTGCCAGCAGTCGGCCTAGCGGCTACGAG.

Concerning this clone itself: The read ends 3 residues early relative to the CDR3; the germline J gene fills the gap. The chain couples TRBV7-2 to TRBJ1-6; 8 bases line up with TRBD1. This CDR3 comprises 13 residues. Per the germline V gene, CDR1 is SGHTA and CDR2 is FQGNSA. V dropped 5 bases and J dropped 8; count of bases not matched to a gene: 2. The CDR3 is CASSTDRDSPLHF. Incomplete CDR3 DNA: TGTGCCAGCAGCACGGACAGGGATTCACCC.